This T cell receptor (beta chain) stems from a study of blood T cell repertoires in COVID-19. V lost 2 bases, J lost 6 bases, and 8 bases stayed unmatched. The CDR3 spans 15 residues. CDR1 and CDR2 from the germline V gene are SEHNR and FQNEAQ (reference sequence). Measured with immunoSEQ multiplex PCR; TCRdb has only the in-frame clones, and not every one. The sample holds some 330,000 clones; approximately 87% are singletons and the top ten take roughly 1.9%. The clonotype comes from a man in his forties in a cohort exposed to, infected with or recovered from COVID-19 (not recorded which). The V call is TRBV7-9, the J call TRBJ2-7; 9 bases match TRBD2. Material for sequencing was PBMCs or T cells enriched from blood (not recorded which). The CDR3 DNA sequence: TGTGCCAGCAGCTTACTGGCTAGCGGGGTGGGCGAGCAGTACTTC. Residues: CASSLLASGVGEQYF. Supplemented by reference TRBV7-9 and TRBJ2-7, the full variable domain reads DTGVSQNPRHKITKRGQNVTFRCDPISEHNRLYWYRQTLGQGPEFLTYFQNEAQLEKSRLLSDRFSAERPKGSFSTLEIQRTEQGDSAMYLCASSLLASGVGEQYFGPGTRLTVT.